This T cell receptor beta chain was sequenced for a study of CD8+CD57+ T cells in acquired aplastic anemia. Sequencing was done on patients that had shown CD8+CD57+ cell expansion by flow cytometry. CDR1 and CDR2 from the germline V gene are LNHDA and SQIVND (reference sequence). V lost 4 bases, J lost 6 bases, and 15 bases lay in between. The CDR3 has 14 amino acids. Genomic DNA constituted the template upon which TCR beta VDJ and CDR3 profiling was performed. TCRdb reprocessed the reads via MiXCR and lists one record per CDR3 protein. The sample includes hundreds of thousands of distinct CDR3 sequences, around 43% of them seen just once. Comments on this clonotype: One base away lies a much larger clone, so this may be a sequencing read error. Because the CDR3 is missing its conserved closing phenylalanine or tryptophan, this is likely a read error.

The receptor's source is a human donor with aplastic anemia. This sequence joins TRBV19 and TRBJ1-1; D ambiguous. The sample consisted of sorted CD4+, CD8+, or CD8+CD57+ T cells (not recorded which) from PBMCs. CDR3 amino acids: CASSTHDIWAEAFS. In DNA, the CDR3 is TGTGCCAGTAGTACACACGACATCTGGGCTGAAGCTTTCTCT.